Each of the 11 T cell receptor beta chains below was sequenced from the same sample in a study of early stage breast cancer tumors. TCRdb keeps only in-frame clones here, not all; method: immunoSEQ multiplex PCR. The table lists some 72,000 clones, under 85% of them singletons. The sequencing input was blood. The receptors here all came from a person aged 55 to 70 with breast cancer.

This clone occurred a few times. The chain recombines TRBV19 with TRBJ2-1; no definite D call. V dropped 6 bases and J dropped 5 bases, with 17 bases sitting between them. Germline CDR1 and CDR2: LNHDA and SQIVND (reference sequence). CDR3 size: 15 residues. In DNA form, the CDR3 reads TGTGCCAGTAGAAGTAGCCGAGGCTCTAACAATGAGCAGTTCTTC. Amino acid sequence: CASRSSRGSNNEQFF.

The CDR3 reads CASSSWGQLNSYEQYF. DNA of the CDR3: TGCGCCAGCAGCTCCTGGGGACAGCTCAACTCCTACGAGCAGTACTTC. V is TRBV5-1 and J is TRBJ2-7, with 7 bases identical to TRBD1. From germline, CDR1 is SGHRS and CDR2 YFSETQ. V shed 3 bases, J shed 0 bases, and the junction held 9 bases outside the gene matches. The CDR3 is made up of 16 amino acids.

The rearrangement uses TRBV28 and TRBJ2-7; TRBD1 might be the D (6 bases). V lost 4 bases and J 7 bases, leaving 14 bases between the germline ends. Germline CDR1 is MDHEN and CDR2 is SYDVKM. This CDR3 region has 13 residues. CDR3 region: CASSSGQRGEQYF. The CDR3 DNA reads TGTGCCAGCAGTTCCGGACAGAGAGGGGAGCAGTACTTC.

The chain uses TRBV7-9 and TRBJ2-3; tentative D call: TRBD2 (5 bases). V gave up 3 bases and J gave up 5 bases, with 12 bases separating them. CDR1 and CDR2 from the germline V gene are SEHNR and FQNEAQ (reference sequence). CDR3 length equals 14 residues. CDR3 amino acids: CASSLGVSGDTQYF. The CDR3 DNA reads TGTGCCAGCAGCTTGGGAGTAAGCGGAGATACGCAGTATTTT.

V and J are TRBV11-2 and TRBJ2-5; D is ambiguous. Trimming took 5 bases from V and 5 from J, leaving 18 bases between them. Per germline, CDR1 SGHAT and CDR2 FQNNGV. The CDR3 is 15 amino acids. The CDR3 spells CASSVRALPEETQYF. CDR3 sequence (DNA): TGTGCCAGCAGCGTCCGGGCCCTACCGGAGGAGACCCAGTACTTC.

This clone came up once. The V and J genes are TRBV5-1 and TRBJ1-1; no clear D gene. V lost 5 bases to trimming and J lost 1 base, with 12 bases between them. The CDR3 has 14 residues. Germline CDR1 SGHRS, CDR2 YFSETQ. The CDR3 nucleotides read TGCGCCAGCAGTTGGCTTAGCGCGAACACTGAAGCTTTCTTT. Translating gives CASSWLSANTEAFF.

This clone was counted between two and nine times. This chain connects TRBV5-1 to TRBJ2-5; D is unresolved. Germline CDR1 and CDR2: SGHRS and YFSETQ. The CDR3 totals 13 residues. V dropped 4 bases and J dropped 5 bases, with 12 bases sitting between them. CDR3 amino acids: CASSPIGGETQYF. Here the CDR3 DNA reads TGCGCCAGCAGCCCCATCGGTGGGGAGACCCAGTACTTC.

CDR3 in DNA: TGCGCCAGCAGCTTGGAACGGAGGTTAGACGAAAAACTGTTTTTT. This translates into CASSLERRLDEKLFF. V usage is TRBV5-1 and J usage is TRBJ1-4; D is unclear. In germline, CDR1 is SGHRS, CDR2 YFSETQ. Trimming left V 0 bases short and J 8 bases short, with 14 bases between. The CDR3 is 15 amino acids. The full variable domain, rest sourced from reference TRBV5-1 and TRBJ1-4, is KAGVTQTPRYLIKTRGQQVTLSCSPISGHRSVSWYQQTPGQGLQFLFEYFSETQRNKGNFPGRFSGRQFSNSRSEMNVSTLELGDSALYLCASSLERRLDEKLFFGSGTQLSVL.

This clone showed up just a few times. This chain connects TRBV9 to TRBJ2-2; the match to TRBD2 covers 7 bases. The germline gives CDR1 SGDLS, CDR2 YYNGEE. CDR3 length: 15 amino acids. The junction had 3 bases not matched to a gene; V was cut back by 0 bases and J by 4 bases. CDR3: CASSVGREGTGELFF. The CDR3, as DNA: TGTGCCAGCAGCGTAGGCAGGGAGGGCACCGGGGAGCTGTTTTTT.

J is TRBJ2-3 and V is TRBV29-1; 7 nucleotides align to TRBD2. CDR1 is SQVTM and CDR2 is ANQGSEA in the germline V gene. CDR3 size: 16 residues. The ends lost 0 bases at V and 0 bases at J; junction bases unmatched: 6. The CDR3 DNA is TGCAGCGTTGAAGAGAGGGCTAGCGGTAGCACAGATACGCAGTATTTT. Amino acids: CSVEERASGSTDTQYF.

The chain employs TRBV5-1 and TRBJ1-1, with unresolved D. CDR3 length equals 13 residues. Germline CDR1 SGHRS, CDR2 YFSETQ. Trimming removed 4 bases at V and 1 base at J, with 8 bases between. The CDR3 nucleotides read TGCGCCAGCAGCCCGGATCCGAACACTGAAGCTTTCTTT. The encoded protein is CASSPDPNTEAFF.